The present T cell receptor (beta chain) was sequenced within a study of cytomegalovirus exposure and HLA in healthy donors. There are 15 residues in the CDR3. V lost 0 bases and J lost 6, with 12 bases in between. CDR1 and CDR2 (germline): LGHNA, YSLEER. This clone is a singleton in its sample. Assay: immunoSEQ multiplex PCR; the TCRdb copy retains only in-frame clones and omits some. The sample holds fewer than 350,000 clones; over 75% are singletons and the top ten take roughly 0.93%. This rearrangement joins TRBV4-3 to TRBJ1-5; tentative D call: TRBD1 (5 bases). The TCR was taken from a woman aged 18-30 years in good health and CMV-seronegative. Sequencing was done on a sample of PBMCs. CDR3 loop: CASSQERQGSQPQHF. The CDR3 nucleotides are TGCGCCAGCAGCCAAGAGCGGCAGGGTTCTCAGCCCCAGCATTTT.